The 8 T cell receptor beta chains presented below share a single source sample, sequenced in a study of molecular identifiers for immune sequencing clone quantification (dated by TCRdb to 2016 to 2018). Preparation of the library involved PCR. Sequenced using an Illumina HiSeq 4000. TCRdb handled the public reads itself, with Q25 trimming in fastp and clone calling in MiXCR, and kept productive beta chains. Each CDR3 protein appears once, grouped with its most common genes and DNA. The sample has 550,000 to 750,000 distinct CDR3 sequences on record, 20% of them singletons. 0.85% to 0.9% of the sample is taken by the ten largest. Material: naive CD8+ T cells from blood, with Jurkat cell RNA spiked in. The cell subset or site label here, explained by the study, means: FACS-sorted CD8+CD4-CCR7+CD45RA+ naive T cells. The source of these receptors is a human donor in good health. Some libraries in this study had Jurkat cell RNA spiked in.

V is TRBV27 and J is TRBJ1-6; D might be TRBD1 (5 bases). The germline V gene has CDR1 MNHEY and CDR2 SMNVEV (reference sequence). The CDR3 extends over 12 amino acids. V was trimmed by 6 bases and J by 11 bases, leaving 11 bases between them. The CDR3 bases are TGTGCCAGCAGGGGGGGGTTCACACCCCTCCACTTT. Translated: CASRGGFTPLHF.

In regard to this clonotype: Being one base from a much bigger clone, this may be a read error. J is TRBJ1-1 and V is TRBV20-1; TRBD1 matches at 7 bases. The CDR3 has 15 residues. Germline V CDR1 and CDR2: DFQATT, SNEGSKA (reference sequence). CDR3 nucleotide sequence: TGCGGTGCTAGCTCGACAGGGTTTGGTTGGGAGGGAGCTTTCTTT. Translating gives CGASSTGFGWEGAFF.

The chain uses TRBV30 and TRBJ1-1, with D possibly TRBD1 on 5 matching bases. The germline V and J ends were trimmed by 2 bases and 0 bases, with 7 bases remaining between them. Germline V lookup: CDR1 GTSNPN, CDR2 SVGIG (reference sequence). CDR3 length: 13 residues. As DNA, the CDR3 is TGTGCCTGGAGTCCAGGGATGAACACTGAAGCTTTCTTT. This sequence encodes CAWSPGMNTEAFF.

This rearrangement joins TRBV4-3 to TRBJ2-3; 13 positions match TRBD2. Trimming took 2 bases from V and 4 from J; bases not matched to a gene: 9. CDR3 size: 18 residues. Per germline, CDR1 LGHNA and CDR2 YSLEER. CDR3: CASSQRELAGGPADTQYF. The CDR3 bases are TGCGCCAGCAGCCAAAGGGAACTAGCGGGAGGGCCAGCAGATACGCAGTATTTT.

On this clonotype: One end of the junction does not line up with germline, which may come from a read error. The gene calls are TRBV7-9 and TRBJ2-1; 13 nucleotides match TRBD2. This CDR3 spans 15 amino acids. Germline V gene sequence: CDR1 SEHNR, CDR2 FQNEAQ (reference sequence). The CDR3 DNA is TGTGCCGGCAGCCCCGGGACTAGCGGGGTTGATGAGCAGTTCTTC. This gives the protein CAGSPGTSGVDEQFF.

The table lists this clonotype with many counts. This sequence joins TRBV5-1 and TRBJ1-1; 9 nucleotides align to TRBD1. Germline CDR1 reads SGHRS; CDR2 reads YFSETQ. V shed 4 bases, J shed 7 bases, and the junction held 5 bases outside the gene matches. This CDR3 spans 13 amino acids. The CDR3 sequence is CASSIGQGYEAFF. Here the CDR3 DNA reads TGCGCCAGCAGCATAGGACAGGGGTATGAAGCTTTCTTT.

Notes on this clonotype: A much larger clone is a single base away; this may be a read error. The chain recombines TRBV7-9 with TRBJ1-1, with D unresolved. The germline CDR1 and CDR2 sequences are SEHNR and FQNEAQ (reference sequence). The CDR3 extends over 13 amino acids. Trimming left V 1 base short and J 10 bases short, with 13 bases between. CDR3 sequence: CASSLDYGSGAFF. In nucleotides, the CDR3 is TGTGCCAGCAGCTTAGACTACGGCTCTGGAGCTTTCTTT.

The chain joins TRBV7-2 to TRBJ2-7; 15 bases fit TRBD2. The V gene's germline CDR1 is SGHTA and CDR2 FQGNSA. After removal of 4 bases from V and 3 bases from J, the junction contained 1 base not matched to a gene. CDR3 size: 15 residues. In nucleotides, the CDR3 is TGTGCCAGCAGCTGGACTAGCGGGAGGGGCTACGAGCAGTACTTC. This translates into CASSWTSGRGYEQYF.